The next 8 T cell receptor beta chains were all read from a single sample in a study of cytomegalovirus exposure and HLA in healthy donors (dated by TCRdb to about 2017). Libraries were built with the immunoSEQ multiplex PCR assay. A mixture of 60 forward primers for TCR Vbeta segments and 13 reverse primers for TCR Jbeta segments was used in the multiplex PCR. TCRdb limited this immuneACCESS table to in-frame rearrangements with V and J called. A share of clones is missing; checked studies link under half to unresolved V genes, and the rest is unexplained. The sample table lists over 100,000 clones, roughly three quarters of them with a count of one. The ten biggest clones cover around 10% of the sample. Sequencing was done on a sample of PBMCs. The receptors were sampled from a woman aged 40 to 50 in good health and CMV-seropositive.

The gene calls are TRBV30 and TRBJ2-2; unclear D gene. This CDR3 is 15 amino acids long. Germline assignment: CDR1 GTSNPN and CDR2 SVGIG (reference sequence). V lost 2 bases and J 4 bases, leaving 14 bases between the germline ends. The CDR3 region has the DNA TGTGCCTGGAGTCCCATGAGGTCGGTCACCGGGGAGCTGTTTTTT. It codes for CAWSPMRSVTGELFF.

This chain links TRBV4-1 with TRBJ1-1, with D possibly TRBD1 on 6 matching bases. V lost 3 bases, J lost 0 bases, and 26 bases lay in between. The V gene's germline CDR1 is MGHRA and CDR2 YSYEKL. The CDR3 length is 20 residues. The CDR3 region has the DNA TGCGCCAGCAGCCACTTTACTCTCCTCCGGGGGGCGCGTATGAACACTGAAGCTTTCTTT. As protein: CASSHFTLLRGARMNTEAFF.

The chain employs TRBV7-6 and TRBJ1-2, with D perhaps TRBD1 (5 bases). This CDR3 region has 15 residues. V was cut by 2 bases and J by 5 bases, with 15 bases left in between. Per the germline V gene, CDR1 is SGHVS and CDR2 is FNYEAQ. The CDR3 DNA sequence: TGTGCCAGCAGCTTAAGGGCGGGGCCCATTTATGGCTACACCTTC. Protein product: CASSLRAGPIYGYTF.

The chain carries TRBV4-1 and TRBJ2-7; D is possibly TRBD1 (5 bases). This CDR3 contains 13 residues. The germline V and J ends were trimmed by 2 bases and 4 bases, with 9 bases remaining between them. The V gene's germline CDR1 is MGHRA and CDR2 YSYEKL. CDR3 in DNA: TGCGCCAGCAGCCAACAACCAGGGTACGAGCAGTACTTC. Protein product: CASSQQPGYEQYF.

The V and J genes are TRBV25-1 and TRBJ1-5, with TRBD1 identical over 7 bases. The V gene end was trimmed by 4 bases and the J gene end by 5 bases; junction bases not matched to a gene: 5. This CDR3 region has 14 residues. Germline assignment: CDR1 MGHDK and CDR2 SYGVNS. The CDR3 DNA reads TGTGCCAGCAGTGCAACACAGGGGTATCAGCCCCAGCATTTT. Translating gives CASSATQGYQPQHF.

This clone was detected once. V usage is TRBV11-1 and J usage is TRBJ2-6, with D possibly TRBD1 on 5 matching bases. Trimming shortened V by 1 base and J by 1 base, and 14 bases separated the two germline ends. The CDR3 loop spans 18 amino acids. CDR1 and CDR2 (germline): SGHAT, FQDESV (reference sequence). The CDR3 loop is CASSLGGQPLSGANVLTF. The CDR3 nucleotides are TGTGCCAGCAGCTTAGGGGGCCAACCTCTATCTGGGGCCAACGTCCTGACTTTC.

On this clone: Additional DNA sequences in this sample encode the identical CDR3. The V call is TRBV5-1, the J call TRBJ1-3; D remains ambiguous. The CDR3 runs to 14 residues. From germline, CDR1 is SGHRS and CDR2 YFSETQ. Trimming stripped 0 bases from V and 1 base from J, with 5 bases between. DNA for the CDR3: TGCGCCAGCAGCTTGGCGGGGTCTGGAAACACCATATATTTT. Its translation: CASSLAGSGNTIYF.

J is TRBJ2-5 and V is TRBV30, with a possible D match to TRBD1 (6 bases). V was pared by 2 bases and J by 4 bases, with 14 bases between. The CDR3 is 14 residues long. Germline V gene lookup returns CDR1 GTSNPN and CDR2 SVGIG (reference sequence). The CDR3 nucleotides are TGTGCCTGGAGTTGGGGAACAGGGAGAGAGACCCAGTACTTC. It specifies CAWSWGTGRETQYF.